Listed below are T cell receptor beta chains from one sample, sequenced in a study of blood T cell repertoires in COVID-19. Profiling relied on immunoSEQ multiplex PCR, and the TCRdb table lists in-frame clones only, not all of them. The data show tens of thousands of clones, approximately 85% seen once. The sample taken for sequencing was peripheral blood. The receptors originated from a man aged 60-69 years with acute or convalescent COVID-19. CDR3s include the opening cysteine and the closing phenylalanine or tryptophan. The D gene is left open where the match is weak. Size is omitted from some rows. Given values are once, few, many or a class for expanded clones.

.	TRBV19	TRBJ2-1	.	CASGGWEGSLNEQFF	TGTGCCAGTGGGGGCTGGGAGGGATCGTTGAATGAGCAGTTCTTC
.	TRBV9	TRBJ1-2	TRBD1	CASSVGDRGGGYTF	TGTGCCAGCAGCGTGGGGGACAGGGGTGGTGGCTACACCTTC
.	TRBV7-9	TRBJ2-7	TRBD1	CATGNRGTYEQYF	TGTGCCACCGGGAACAGGGGGACCTACGAGCAGTACTTC
.	TRBV27	TRBJ2-4	.	CASKTGFHAKNIQYF	TGTGCCAGCAAAACAGGGTTCCACGCCAAAAACATTCAGTACTTC
few	TRBV20-1	TRBJ1-2	TRBD1	CSASMDRSNYGYTF	TGCAGTGCTAGTATGGACAGGTCTAACTATGGCTACACCTTC
.	TRBV10-3	TRBJ1-6	.	CAISERVGRGENNSPLHF	TGTGCCATCAGTGAGCGGGTGGGCCGGGGAGAAAATAATTCACCCCTCCACTTT
.	TRBV5-1	TRBJ2-3	TRBD2	CASSEGLALTDTQYF	TGCGCCAGCAGCGAGGGACTAGCCCTCACAGATACGCAGTATTTT
.	TRBV2	TRBJ1-4	.	CASSVGGNEKLFF	TGTGCCAGCAGTGTCGGGGGAAATGAAAAACTGTTTTTT
once	TRBV7-9	TRBJ1-6	.	CATSAREANDNSPLHF	TGTGCCACCTCAGCCCGTGAGGCTAACGATAATTCACCCCTCCACTTT
.	TRBV5-1	TRBJ2-7	.	CASSPGVSSYEQYF	TGCGCCAGCAGCCCGGGAGTAAGCTCCTACGAGCAGTACTTC
.	TRBV19	TRBJ2-7	.	CASSIGGGSYEQYF	TGTGCCAGTAGTATAGGAGGAGGGTCCTACGAGCAGTACTTC
.	TRBV6-4	TRBJ1-1	.	CASRGGGLNTEAFF	TGTGCCAGCCGGGGGGGAGGGTTGAACACTGAAGCTTTCTTT
.	TRBV29-1	TRBJ2-2	TRBD1	CSVGTGVGELFF	TGCAGCGTCGGGACAGGGGTCGGGGAGCTGTTTTTT
.	TRBV5-1	TRBJ1-3	.	CASSLQAGASGNTIYF	TGCGCCAGCAGCCTCCAGGCGGGGGCCTCTGGAAACACCATATATTTT
.	TRBV6-6	TRBJ2-7	TRBD1	CASSHTDIWGQGASYEQYF	TGTGCCAGCAGTCACACAGACATTTGGGGACAGGGGGCCTCCTACGAGCAGTACTTC
.	TRBV5-3	TRBJ2-3	.	CARTSVADTQYF	TGTGCCAGAACTTCGGTGGCAGATACGCAGTATTTT
.	TRBV19	TRBJ1-6	TRBD1	CASSSDRATSPLHF	TGTGCCAGTAGTTCGGACAGGGCGACTTCACCCCTCCACTTT
.	TRBV30	TRBJ1-1	.	CAWSDGVNTEAFF	TGTGCCTGGAGTGACGGGGTGAACACTGAAGCTTTCTTT
.	TRBV29-1	TRBJ1-2	TRBD1	CSVDLARGHGYTF	TGCAGCGTTGACTTAGCCAGGGGGCATGGCTACACCTTC
.	TRBV9	TRBJ2-5	TRBD2	CASSPGTSGGAQETQYF	TGTGCCAGCAGCCCTGGGACTAGCGGGGGGGCCCAAGAGACCCAGTACTTC
.	TRBV5-1	TRBJ2-7	.	CASSLYLDSYEQYF	TGCGCCAGCAGCTTATACCTCGACAGCTACGAGCAGTACTTC
.	TRBV5-5	TRBJ1-6	.	CASSLRSSYNSPLHF	TGTGCCAGCAGCTTGAGGAGCTCCTATAATTCACCCCTCCACTTT
.	TRBV4-1	TRBJ2-3	.	CASSQGQGWTDTQYF	TGCGCCAGCAGCCAGGGGCAGGGATGGACAGATACGCAGTATTTT